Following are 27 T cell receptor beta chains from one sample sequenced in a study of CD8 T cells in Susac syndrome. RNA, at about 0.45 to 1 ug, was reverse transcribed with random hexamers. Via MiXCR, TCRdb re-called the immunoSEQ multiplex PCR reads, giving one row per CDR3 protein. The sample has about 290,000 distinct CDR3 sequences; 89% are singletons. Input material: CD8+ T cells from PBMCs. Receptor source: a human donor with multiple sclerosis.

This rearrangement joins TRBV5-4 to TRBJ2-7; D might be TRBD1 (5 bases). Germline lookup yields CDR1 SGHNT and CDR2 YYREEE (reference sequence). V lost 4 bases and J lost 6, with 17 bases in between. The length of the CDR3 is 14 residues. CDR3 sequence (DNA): TGTGCCAGCAGCAGAACCGACAGTCCCGGCGAGCAGTACTTC. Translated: CASSRTDSPGEQYF.

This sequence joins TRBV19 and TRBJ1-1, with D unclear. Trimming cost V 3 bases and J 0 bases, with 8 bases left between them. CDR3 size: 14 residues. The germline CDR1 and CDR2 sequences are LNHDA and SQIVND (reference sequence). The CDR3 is CASSIGRLNTEAFF. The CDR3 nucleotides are TGTGCCAGTAGTATCGGACGTTTGAACACTGAAGCTTTCTTT.

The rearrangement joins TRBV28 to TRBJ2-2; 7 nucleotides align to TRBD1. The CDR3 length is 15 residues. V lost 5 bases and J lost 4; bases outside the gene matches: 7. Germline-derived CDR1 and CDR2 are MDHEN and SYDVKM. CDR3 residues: CASSTDRVGTGELFF. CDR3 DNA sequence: TGTGCCAGCAGTACCGACAGGGTGGGCACCGGGGAGCTGTTTTTT.

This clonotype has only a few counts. CDR3 nucleotide sequence: TGTGCCAGCAGTTTGAGAGGACTCTCCTACGAGCAGTACTTC. It specifies CASSLRGLSYEQYF. The chain recombines TRBV27 with TRBJ2-7; D possibly corresponds to TRBD2 (5 bases). The CDR3 contains 14 residues. V lost 3 bases and J 0 bases, leaving 9 bases between the germline ends. Germline assignment: CDR1 MNHEY and CDR2 SMNVEV (reference sequence).

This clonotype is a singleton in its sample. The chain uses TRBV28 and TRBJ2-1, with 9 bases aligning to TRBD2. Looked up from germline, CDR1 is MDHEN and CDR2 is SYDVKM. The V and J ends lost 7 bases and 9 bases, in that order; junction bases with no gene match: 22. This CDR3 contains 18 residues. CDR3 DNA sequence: TGTGCCAGCAACTCTATGGATAGCGGGGGAGGACTAAATTGTGAGCAGTTCTTC. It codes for CASNSMDSGGGLNCEQFF.

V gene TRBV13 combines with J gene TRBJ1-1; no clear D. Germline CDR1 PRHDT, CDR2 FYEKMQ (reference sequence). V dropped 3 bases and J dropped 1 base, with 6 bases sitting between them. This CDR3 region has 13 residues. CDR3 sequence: CASSFTRNTEAFF. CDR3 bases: TGTGCCAGCAGCTTTACAAGGAACACTGAAGCTTTCTTT.

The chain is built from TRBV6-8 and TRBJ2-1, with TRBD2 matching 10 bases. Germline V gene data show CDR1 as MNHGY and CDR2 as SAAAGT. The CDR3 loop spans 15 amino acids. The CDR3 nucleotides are TGTGCTAAAAACCTCCCCGGGACTAGCGACAATGAGCAGTTCTTC. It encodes CAKNLPGTSDNEQFF.

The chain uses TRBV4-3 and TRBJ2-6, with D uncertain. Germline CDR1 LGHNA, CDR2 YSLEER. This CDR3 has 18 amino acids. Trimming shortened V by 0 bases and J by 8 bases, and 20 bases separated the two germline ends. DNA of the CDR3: TGCGCCAGCAGCCAAGATCACCGGGCTCCGAGCCGGTCCAACGTCCTGACTTTC. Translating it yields CASSQDHRAPSRSNVLTF.

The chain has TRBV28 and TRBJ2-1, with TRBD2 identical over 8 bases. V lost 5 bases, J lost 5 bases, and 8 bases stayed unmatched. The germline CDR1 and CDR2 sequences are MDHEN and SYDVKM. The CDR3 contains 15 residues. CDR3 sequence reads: CASSPPGGGHNEQFF. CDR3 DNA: TGTGCCAGCAGTCCCCCCGGGGGGGGCCACAATGAGCAGTTCTTC.

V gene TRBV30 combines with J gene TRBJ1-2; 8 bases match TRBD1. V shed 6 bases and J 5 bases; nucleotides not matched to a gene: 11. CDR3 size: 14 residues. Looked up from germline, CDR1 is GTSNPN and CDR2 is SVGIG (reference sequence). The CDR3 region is CACPPGQGVYGYTF. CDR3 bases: TGTGCCTGCCCGCCAGGACAGGGAGTTTATGGCTACACCTTC.

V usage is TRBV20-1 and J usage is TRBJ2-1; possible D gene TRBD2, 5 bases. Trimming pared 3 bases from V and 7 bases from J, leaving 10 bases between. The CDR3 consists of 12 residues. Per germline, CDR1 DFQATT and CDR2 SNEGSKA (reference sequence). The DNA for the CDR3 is TGCAGTGCTAGGGACTCGGGGAATGAGCAGTTCTTC. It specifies CSARDSGNEQFF.

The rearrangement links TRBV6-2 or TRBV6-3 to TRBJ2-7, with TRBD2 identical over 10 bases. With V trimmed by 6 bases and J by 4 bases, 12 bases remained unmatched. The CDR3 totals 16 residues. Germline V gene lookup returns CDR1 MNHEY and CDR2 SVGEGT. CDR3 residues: CASSTLIGLAAYEQYF. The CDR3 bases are TGTGCCAGCAGCACTCTTATAGGACTAGCGGCTTACGAGCAGTACTTC.

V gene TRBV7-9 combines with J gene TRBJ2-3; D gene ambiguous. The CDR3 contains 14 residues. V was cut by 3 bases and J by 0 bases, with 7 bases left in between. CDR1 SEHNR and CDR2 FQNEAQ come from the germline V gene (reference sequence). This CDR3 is CASSFASSTDTQYF. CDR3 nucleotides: TGTGCCAGCAGCTTTGCTAGTAGCACAGATACGCAGTATTTT.

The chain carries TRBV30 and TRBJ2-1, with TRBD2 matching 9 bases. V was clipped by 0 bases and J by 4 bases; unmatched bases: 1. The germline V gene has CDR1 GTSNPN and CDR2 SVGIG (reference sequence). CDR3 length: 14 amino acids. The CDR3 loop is CAWSVAGGYNEQFF. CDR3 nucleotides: TGTGCCTGGAGTGTCGCGGGGGGGTACAATGAGCAGTTCTTC.

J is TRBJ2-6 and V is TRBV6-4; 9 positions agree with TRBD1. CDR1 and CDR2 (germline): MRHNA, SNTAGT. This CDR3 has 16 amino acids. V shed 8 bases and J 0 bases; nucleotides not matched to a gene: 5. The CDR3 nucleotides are TGTGCCAGCTCCCGGACAGGGGACTCTGGGGCCAACGTCCTGACTTTC. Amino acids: CASSRTGDSGANVLTF.

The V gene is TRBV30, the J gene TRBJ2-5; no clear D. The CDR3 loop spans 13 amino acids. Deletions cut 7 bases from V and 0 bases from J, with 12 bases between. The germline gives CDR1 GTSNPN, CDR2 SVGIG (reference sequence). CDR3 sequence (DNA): TGTGCCTCAAGGATCCAGAACCAAGAGACCCAGTACTTC. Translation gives CASRIQNQETQYF.

CDR3 amino acids: CASSPRGVGEYF. DNA of the CDR3: TGTGCCAGCAGTCCCCGTGGGGTCGGGGAGTACTTC. The chain couples TRBV27 to TRBJ2-7; perhaps TRBD2 as D (5 bases). The length of the CDR3 is 12 residues. V lost 5 bases and J 11 bases, leaving 16 bases between the germline ends. In germline, CDR1 is MNHEY, CDR2 SMNVEV (reference sequence).

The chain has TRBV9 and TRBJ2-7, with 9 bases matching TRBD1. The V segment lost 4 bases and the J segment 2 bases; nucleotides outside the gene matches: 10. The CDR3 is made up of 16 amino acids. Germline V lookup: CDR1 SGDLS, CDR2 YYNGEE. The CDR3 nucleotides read TGTGCCAGCAGCACGACCTCGGGACAGGGAACCTACGAGCAGTACTTC. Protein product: CASSTTSGQGTYEQYF.

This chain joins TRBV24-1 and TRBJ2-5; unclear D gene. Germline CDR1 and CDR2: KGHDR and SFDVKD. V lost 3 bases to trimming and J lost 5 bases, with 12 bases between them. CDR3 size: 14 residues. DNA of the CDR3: TGTGCCACCAGTGATCTCGGACCAGGCGAGACCCAGTACTTC. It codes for CATSDLGPGETQYF.

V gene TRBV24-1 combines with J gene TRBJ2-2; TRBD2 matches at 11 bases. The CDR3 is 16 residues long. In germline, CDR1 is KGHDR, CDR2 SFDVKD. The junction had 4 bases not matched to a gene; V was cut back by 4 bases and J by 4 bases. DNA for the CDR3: TGTGCCACCAGTGAGCCTACTAGCGGGGGCACCGGGGAGCTGTTTTTT. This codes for CATSEPTSGGTGELFF.

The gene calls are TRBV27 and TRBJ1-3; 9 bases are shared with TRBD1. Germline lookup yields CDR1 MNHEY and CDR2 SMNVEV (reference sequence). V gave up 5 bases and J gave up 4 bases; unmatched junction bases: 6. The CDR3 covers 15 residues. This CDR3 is CASSLGTGLGNTIYF. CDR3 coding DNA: TGTGCCAGCAGTCTCGGGACAGGGCTAGGAAACACCATATATTTT.

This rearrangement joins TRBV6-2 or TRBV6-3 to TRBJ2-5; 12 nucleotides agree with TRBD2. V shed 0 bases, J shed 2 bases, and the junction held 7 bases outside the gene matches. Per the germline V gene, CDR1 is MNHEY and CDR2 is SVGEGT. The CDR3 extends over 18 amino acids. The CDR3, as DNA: TGTGCCAGCAGTTACTCGACGGGGACTAGCGGGTCGCAAGAGACCCAGTACTTC. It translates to CASSYSTGTSGSQETQYF.

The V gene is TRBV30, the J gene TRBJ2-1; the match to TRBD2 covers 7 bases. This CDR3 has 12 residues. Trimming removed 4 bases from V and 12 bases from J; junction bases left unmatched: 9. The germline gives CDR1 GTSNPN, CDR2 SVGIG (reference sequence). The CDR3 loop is CAWTRAGEGQFF. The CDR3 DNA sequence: TGTGCCTGGACTAGGGCGGGGGAGGGGCAGTTCTTC.

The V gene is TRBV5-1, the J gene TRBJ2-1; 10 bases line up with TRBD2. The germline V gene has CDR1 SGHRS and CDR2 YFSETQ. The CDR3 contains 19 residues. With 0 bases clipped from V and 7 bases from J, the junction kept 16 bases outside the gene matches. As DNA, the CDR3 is TGCGCCAGCAGCTTGGGCCCCTCCCAACTAGCGGGGCTACGTAATGAGCAGTTCTTC. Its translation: CASSLGPSQLAGLRNEQFF.

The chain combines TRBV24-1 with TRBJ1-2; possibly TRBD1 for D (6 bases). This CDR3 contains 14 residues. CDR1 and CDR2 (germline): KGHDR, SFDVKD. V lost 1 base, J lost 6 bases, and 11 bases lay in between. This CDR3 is CATSDFQGIDGYTF. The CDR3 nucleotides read TGTGCCACCAGTGATTTCCAGGGGATAGATGGCTACACCTTC.

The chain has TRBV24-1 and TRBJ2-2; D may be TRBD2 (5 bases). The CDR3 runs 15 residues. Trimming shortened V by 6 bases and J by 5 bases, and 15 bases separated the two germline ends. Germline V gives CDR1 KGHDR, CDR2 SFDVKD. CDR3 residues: CATSNAPTGTGELFF. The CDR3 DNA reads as TGTGCCACCAGTAACGCCCCCACGGGAACCGGGGAGCTGTTTTTT.

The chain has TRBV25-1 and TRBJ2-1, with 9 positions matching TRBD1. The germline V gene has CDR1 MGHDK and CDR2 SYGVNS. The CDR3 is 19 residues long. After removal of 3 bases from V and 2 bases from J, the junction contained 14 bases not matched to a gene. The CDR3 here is CASSELGQGPEKPYNEQFF. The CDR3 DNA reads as TGTGCCAGCAGTGAGCTAGGACAGGGGCCGGAGAAACCCTACAATGAGCAGTTCTTC.